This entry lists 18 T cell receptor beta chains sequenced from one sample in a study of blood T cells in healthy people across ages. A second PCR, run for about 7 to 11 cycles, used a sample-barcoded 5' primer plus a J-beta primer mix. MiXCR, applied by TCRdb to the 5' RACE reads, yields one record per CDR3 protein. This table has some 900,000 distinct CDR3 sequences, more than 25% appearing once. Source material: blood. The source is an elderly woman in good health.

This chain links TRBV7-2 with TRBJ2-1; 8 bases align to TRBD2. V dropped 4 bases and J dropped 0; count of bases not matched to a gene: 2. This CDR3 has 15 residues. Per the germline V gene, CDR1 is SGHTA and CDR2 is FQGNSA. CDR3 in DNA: TGTGCCAGCAGCTATAGCGGGGACTCCTACAATGAGCAGTTCTTC. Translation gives CASSYSGDSYNEQFF. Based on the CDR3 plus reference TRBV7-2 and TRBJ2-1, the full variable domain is GAGVSQSPSNKVTEKGKDVELRCDPISGHTALYWYRQSLGQGLEFLIYFQGNSAPDKSGLPSDRFSAERTGGSVSTLTIQRTQQEDSAVYLCASSYSGDSYNEQFFGPGTRLTVL.

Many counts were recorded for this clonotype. The DNA of the CDR3 is TGTGCCTGGAGTAATAGTCCCTTTCTTTATGGCTACACCTTC. Its protein is CAWSNSPFLYGYTF. This chain links TRBV30 with TRBJ1-2; the D is unclear. Trimming left V 2 bases short and J 5 bases short, with 15 bases between. The CDR3 has 14 amino acids. Per germline, CDR1 GTSNPN and CDR2 SVGIG (reference sequence).

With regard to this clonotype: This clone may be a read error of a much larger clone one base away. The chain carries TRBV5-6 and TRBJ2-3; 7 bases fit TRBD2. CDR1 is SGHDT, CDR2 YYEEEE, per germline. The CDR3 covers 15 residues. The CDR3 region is CASSWGGSSTDAQYF. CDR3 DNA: TGTGCCAGCAGCTGGGGGGGATCAAGCACAGATGCGCAGTATTTT.

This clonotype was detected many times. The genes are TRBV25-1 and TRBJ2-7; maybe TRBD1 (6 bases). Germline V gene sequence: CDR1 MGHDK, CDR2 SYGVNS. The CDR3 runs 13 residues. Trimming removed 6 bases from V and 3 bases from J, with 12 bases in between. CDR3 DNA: TGTGCCAGCAGCCCGGACAGCTTCTACGAGCAGTACTTC. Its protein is CASSPDSFYEQYF.

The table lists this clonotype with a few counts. The CDR3 is CASRGHPGELFF. For the CDR3, the DNA is TGCGCCAGCAGGGGGCATCCGGGGGAGCTGTTTTTT. The genes are TRBV5-1 and TRBJ2-2; maybe TRBD1 (5 bases). Germline loops: CDR1 SGHRS, CDR2 YFSETQ. The CDR3 length is 12 residues. V dropped 5 bases and J dropped 8 bases, with 10 bases sitting between them. Drawing the rest from reference TRBV5-1 and TRBJ2-2, the complete variable domain is KAGVTQTPRYLIKTRGQQVTLSCSPISGHRSVSWYQQTPGQGLQFLFEYFSETQRNKGNFPGRFSGRQFSNSRSEMNVSTLELGDSALYLCASRGHPGELFFGEGSRLTVL.

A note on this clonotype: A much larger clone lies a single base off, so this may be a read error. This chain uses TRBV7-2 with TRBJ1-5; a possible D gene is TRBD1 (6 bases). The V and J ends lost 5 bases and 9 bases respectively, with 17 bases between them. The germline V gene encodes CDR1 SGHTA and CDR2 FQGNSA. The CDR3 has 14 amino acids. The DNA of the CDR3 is TGTGCCAGCAGCCAACGGGCAGGGGATCGGCCCCAGCATTTT. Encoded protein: CASSQRAGDRPQHF.

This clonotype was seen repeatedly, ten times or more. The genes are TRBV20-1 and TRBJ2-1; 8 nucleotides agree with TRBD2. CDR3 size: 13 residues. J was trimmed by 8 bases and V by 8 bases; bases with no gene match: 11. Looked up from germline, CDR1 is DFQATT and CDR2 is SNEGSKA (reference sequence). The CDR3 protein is CSQTSGDWDEQFF. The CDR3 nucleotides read TGCAGTCAAACTAGCGGAGATTGGGATGAGCAGTTCTTC.

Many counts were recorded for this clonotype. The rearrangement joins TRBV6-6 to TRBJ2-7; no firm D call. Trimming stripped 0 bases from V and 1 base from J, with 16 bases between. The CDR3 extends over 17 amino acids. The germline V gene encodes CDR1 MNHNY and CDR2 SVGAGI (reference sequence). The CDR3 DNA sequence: TGTGCCAGCAGTTACTCCCTTTCTCAGGACGGATCCTACGAGCAGTACTTC. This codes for CASSYSLSQDGSYEQYF.

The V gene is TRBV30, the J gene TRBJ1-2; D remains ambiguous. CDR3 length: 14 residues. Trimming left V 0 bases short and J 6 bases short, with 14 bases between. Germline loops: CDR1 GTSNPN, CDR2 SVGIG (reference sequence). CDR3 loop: CAWSVMVSGDGYTF. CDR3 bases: TGTGCCTGGAGTGTAATGGTTTCCGGGGATGGCTACACCTTC.

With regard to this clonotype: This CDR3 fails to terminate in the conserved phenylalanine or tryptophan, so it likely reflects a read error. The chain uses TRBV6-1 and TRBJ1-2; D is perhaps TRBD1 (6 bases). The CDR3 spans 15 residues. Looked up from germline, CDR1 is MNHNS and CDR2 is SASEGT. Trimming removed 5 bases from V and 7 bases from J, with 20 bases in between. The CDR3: CASSPRRDTTLGYTS. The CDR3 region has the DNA TGTGCCAGCAGTCCTCGGAGGGACACAACCCTTGGCTACACCTCC.

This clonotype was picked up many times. CDR3 in DNA: TGTGCCATCAGGGGACAGGGCGATGAAAAACTGTTTTTT. Translation: CAIRGQGDEKLFF. The V gene is TRBV10-3, the J gene TRBJ1-4, with TRBD1 identical over 9 bases. Germline V gene data show CDR1 as ENHRY and CDR2 as SYGVKD. CDR3 length equals 13 residues. After removal of 6 bases from V and 6 bases from J, the junction contained 2 bases not matched to a gene.

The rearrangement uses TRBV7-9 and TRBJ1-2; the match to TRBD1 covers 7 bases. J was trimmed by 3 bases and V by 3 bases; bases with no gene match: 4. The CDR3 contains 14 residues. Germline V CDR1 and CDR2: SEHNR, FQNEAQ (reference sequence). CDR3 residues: CASSFQGVDYGYTF. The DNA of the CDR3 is TGTGCCAGCAGCTTTCAGGGGGTGGACTATGGCTACACCTTC. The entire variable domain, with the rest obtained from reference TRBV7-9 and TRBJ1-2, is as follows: DTGVSQNPRHKITKRGQNVTFRCDPISEHNRLYWYRQTLGQGPEFLTYFQNEAQLEKSRLLSDRFSAERPKGSFSTLEIQRTEQGDSAMYLCASSFQGVDYGYTFGSGTRLTVV.

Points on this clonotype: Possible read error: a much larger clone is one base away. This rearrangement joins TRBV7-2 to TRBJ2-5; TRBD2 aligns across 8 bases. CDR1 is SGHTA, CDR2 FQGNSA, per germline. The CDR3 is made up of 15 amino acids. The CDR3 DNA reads TGTGCCAGCACCTTAGCGGGGCAACGGTCGGGTGAGCAGTACTTC. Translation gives CASTLAGQRSGEQYF.

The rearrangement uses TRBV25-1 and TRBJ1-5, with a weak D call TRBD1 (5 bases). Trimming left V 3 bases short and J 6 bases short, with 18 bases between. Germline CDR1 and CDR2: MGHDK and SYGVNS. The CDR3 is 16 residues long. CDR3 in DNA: TGTGCCAGCAGTGACTCGGGGAGGGGTTGGAGTCAGCCCCAGCATTTT. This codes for CASSDSGRGWSQPQHF.

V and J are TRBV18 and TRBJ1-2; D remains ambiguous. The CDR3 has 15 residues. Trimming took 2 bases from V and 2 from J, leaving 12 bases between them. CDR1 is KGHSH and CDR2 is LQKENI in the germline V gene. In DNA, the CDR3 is TGTGCCAGCTCACCAGATACCGGGGTAAACTATGGCTACACCTTC. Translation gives CASSPDTGVNYGYTF.

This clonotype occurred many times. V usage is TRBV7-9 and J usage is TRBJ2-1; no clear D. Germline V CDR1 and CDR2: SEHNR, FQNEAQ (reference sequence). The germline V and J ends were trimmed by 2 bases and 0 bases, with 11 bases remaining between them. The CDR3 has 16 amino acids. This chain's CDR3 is CASSLMVSSSYNEQFF. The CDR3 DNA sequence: TGTGCCAGCAGCTTAATGGTCAGCAGCTCCTACAATGAGCAGTTCTTC.

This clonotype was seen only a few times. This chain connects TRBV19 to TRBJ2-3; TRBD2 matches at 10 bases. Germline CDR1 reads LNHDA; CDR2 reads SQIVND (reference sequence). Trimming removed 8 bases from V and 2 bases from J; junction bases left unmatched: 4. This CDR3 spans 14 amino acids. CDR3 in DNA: TGTGCCAGTGGTAGCGGGGGGTACACAGATACGCAGTATTTT. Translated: CASGSGGYTDTQYF.

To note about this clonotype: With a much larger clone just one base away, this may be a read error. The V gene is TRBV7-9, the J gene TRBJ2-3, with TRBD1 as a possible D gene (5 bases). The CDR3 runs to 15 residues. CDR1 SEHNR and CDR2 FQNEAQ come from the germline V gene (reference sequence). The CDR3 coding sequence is TGTGCCGGCAGCCCAGGGATGCTGAGTACAGATACGCAGTATTTT. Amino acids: CAGSPGMLSTDTQYF.